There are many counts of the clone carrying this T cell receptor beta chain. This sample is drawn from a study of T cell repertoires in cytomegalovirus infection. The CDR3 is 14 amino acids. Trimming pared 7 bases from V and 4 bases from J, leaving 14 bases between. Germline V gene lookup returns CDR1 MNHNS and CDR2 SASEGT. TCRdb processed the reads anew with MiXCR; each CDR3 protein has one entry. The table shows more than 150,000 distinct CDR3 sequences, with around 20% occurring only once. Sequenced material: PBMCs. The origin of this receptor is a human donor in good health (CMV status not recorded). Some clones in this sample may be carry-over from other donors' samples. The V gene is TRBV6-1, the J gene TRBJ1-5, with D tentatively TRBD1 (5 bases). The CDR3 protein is CASTSAAGNQPQHF. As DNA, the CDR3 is TGTGCCAGCACTTCGGCTGCAGGGAATCAGCCCCAGCATTTT.